Below, 31 T cell receptor beta chains from the same sample are listed, as sequenced in a study of OX40 agonist ivuxolimab in advanced cancers. Sequencing used immunoSEQ multiplex PCR; TCRdb keeps in-frame clones, though not all of them. The data show about 90,000 clones, about 83% seen once. Sequences were derived from CD4+ or CD8+ T cells sorted from blood, sampled in a trial of the OX40 agonist ivuxolimab. These receptors all come from an adult with an advanced solid tumor such as melanoma, head and neck, liver or kidney cancer.

The rearrangement joins TRBV27 to TRBJ1-5; unclear D gene. The V gene's germline CDR1 is MNHEY and CDR2 SMNVEV (reference sequence). CDR3 length: 13 residues. V was cut by 4 bases and J by 6 bases, with 10 bases left in between. The CDR3 DNA reads as TGTGCCAGCAGTTACGGATGGACTCAGCCCCAGCATTTT. The encoded protein is CASSYGWTQPQHF.

The chain couples TRBV5-1 to TRBJ1-1, with TRBD1 identical over 9 bases. Germline V gives CDR1 SGHRS, CDR2 YFSETQ. With V trimmed by 6 bases and J by 6 bases, 9 bases remained unmatched. This CDR3 is built from 14 residues. In nucleotides, the CDR3 is TGCGCCAGCACCCCGACAGGGGGTCTGGCTGAAGCTTTCTTT. This translates into CASTPTGGLAEAFF.

This chain joins TRBV5-1 and TRBJ2-2; D possibly uses TRBD1 or TRBD2 (6 bases each). Looked up from germline, CDR1 is SGHRS and CDR2 is YFSETQ. The CDR3 spans 16 residues. Deletions cut 0 bases from V and 7 bases from J, with 16 bases between. The CDR3 coding sequence is TGCGCCAGCAGCTTGGACGGGGGCCGTCCGGGCGGGGAGCTGTTTTTT. Amino acids: CASSLDGGRPGGELFF.

This clone was found once. The rearrangement links TRBV30 to TRBJ1-5; maybe TRBD1 (6 bases). Trimming stripped 2 bases from V and 6 bases from J, with 11 bases between. The CDR3 is 13 residues long. Germline V gives CDR1 GTSNPN, CDR2 SVGIG (reference sequence). CDR3 sequence (DNA): TGTGCCTGGAGTAGGGGGGGCGTTCAGCCCCAGCATTTT. Protein: CAWSRGGVQPQHF.

The chain couples TRBV5-5 to TRBJ1-4; tentatively, D is TRBD1 (5 bases). The V gene lost 4 bases and the J gene lost 0 bases, with 10 bases spanning the gap. CDR3 length: 15 amino acids. Per the germline V gene, CDR1 is SGHKS and CDR2 is YYEKEE (reference sequence). The CDR3 sequence is CASSIGTATNEKLFF. The CDR3 coding sequence is TGTGCCAGCAGCATCGGGACGGCAACTAATGAAAAACTGTTTTTT.

The V call is TRBV5-4, the J call TRBJ2-7; D is ambiguous. The V and J ends lost 2 bases and 6 bases respectively, with 12 bases between them. CDR1 SGHNT and CDR2 YYREEE come from the germline V gene (reference sequence). The CDR3 contains 13 residues. The CDR3 protein is CASSLERVGEQYF. CDR3 coding DNA: TGTGCCAGCAGCTTAGAACGGGTGGGCGAGCAGTACTTC.

V and J are TRBV5-1 and TRBJ1-6, with a possible D match to TRBD1 (6 bases). V was cut by 4 bases and J by 7 bases, with 15 bases left in between. CDR1 and CDR2 from the germline V gene are SGHRS and YFSETQ. The CDR3 extends over 15 amino acids. CDR3 nucleotides: TGCGCCAGCAGCACGAGGGGGGACCCAAATTCACCCCTCCACTTT. This codes for CASSTRGDPNSPLHF.

Comment on this clone: Relative to the germline gene, one junction end is altered; a read error may explain this. This sequence joins TRBV18 and TRBJ1-2; no clear D. The CDR3 extends over 12 amino acids. Germline assignment: CDR1 KGHSH and CDR2 LQKENI. The CDR3 region is CANSPPNWGYTF. As DNA, the CDR3 is TGTGCCAACTCACCACCTAATTGGGGCTACACCTTC.

The J gene is TRBJ1-2, the V gene TRBV6-6, with 8 bases lining up with TRBD1. Germline V gives CDR1 MNHNY, CDR2 SVGAGI (reference sequence). The CDR3 has 15 amino acids. Unmatched junction bases numbered 12, after V lost 6 bases and J lost 6 bases. The DNA of the CDR3 is TGTGCCAGCAGCTTCTTCCTGGACAGGGCAAATGGCTACACCTTC. Protein product: CASSFFLDRANGYTF.

The count of this clone is one. The CDR3 DNA sequence: TGCAGCGTTGAAGACCGGGGGAGCACAGATACGCAGTATTTT. Residues: CSVEDRGSTDTQYF. The rearrangement links TRBV29-1 to TRBJ2-3, with D perhaps TRBD2 (6 bases). The CDR3 is 14 residues long. V lost 0 bases, J lost 0 bases, and 7 bases lay in between. Germline V gives CDR1 SQVTM, CDR2 ANQGSEA.

The CDR3 protein is CASSMGGSGYTF. CDR3 coding DNA: TGTGCCAGTAGTATGGGTGGATCGGGCTACACCTTC. The chain employs TRBV19 and TRBJ1-2; D gene unclear. The CDR3 sequence is 12 residues long. CDR1 is LNHDA and CDR2 is SQIVND in the germline V gene (reference sequence). Trimming shortened V by 3 bases and J by 8 bases, and 10 bases separated the two germline ends.

This sequence joins TRBV19 and TRBJ2-7; perhaps TRBD2 as D (5 bases). This CDR3 has 15 residues. V was pared by 1 base and J by 0 bases, with 10 bases between. The germline gives CDR1 LNHDA, CDR2 SQIVND (reference sequence). This CDR3 is CASSIGPGNSYEQYF. As DNA, the CDR3 is TGTGCCAGTAGTATAGGGCCCGGGAACTCCTACGAGCAGTACTTC.

This clone came up a few times. The chain has TRBV27 and TRBJ1-3; D is unresolved. The germline V gene encodes CDR1 MNHEY and CDR2 SMNVEV (reference sequence). The CDR3 is 12 amino acids. The V end was cut by 6 bases, the J end by 4 bases, with 7 bases between. The CDR3 sequence: CASRSQGNTIYF. CDR3 sequence (DNA): TGTGCCAGCAGGTCGCAGGGAAACACCATATATTTT.

V is TRBV7-6 and J is TRBJ2-7, with 12 bases lining up with TRBD1. The CDR3 covers 14 residues. Trimming removed 5 bases from V and 10 bases from J; junction bases left unmatched: 9. Per germline, CDR1 SGHVS and CDR2 FNYEAQ. The CDR3 is CASSLTGTGGEQYF. DNA for the CDR3: TGTGCCAGCAGCCTAACCGGGACAGGGGGCGAACAGTACTTC.

This chain links TRBV18 with TRBJ2-5; possibly TRBD2 for D (5 bases). Trimming shortened V by 6 bases and J by 5 bases, and 13 bases separated the two germline ends. The length of the CDR3 is 13 residues. Germline V gene lookup returns CDR1 KGHSH and CDR2 LQKENI. The CDR3 DNA follows: TGTGCCAGCTCCACCGGGGAGAAGGAGACCCAGTACTTC. Translating gives CASSTGEKETQYF. The variable domain in full, completed from reference TRBV18 and TRBJ2-5, reads NAGVMQNPRHLVRRRGQEARLRCSPMKGHSHVYWYRQLPEEGLKFMVYLQKENIIDESGMPKERFSAEFPKEGPSILRIQQVVRGDSAAYFCASSTGEKETQYFGPGTRLLVL.

This chain uses TRBV28 with TRBJ1-2; possible D gene TRBD1, 6 bases. In germline, CDR1 is MDHEN, CDR2 SYDVKM. The V and J ends lost 6 bases and 6 bases respectively, with 17 bases between them. The CDR3 is made up of 14 amino acids. The CDR3 loop reads CASRGGQFLDGYTF. The CDR3 bases are TGTGCCAGCAGGGGCGGACAGTTCCTCGATGGCTACACCTTC.

The chain employs TRBV25-1 and TRBJ2-7; D is uncertain. Trimming shortened V by 4 bases and J by 0 bases, and 7 bases separated the two germline ends. Germline-derived CDR1 and CDR2 are MGHDK and SYGVNS. The CDR3 covers 13 residues. The CDR3 region is CASSGSNSYEQYF. CDR3 sequence (DNA): TGTGCCAGCAGTGGCTCTAACTCCTACGAGCAGTACTTC.

The rearrangement joins TRBV28 to TRBJ2-7; 9 positions agree with TRBD1. The J segment lost 4 bases and the V segment lost 3 bases, leaving 10 bases of the junction unmatched. CDR3 length: 16 amino acids. The germline CDR1 and CDR2 sequences are MDHEN and SYDVKM. The CDR3, as DNA: TGTGCCAGCAGTTTGGGGGGGGGACAGGGATTATACGAGCAGTACTTC. It translates to CASSLGGGQGLYEQYF. Supplemented by reference TRBV28 and TRBJ2-7, the full variable domain reads DVKVTQSSRYLVKRTGEKVFLECVQDMDHENMFWYRQDPGLGLRLIYFSYDVKMKEKGDIPEGYSVSREKKERFSLILESASTNQTSMYLCASSLGGGQGLYEQYFGPGTRLTVT.

The rearrangement links TRBV7-2 to TRBJ2-2; tentatively, D is TRBD2 (5 bases). V was pared by 2 bases and J by 0 bases, with 13 bases between. The CDR3 is 17 residues long. CDR1 SGHTA and CDR2 FQGNSA come from the germline V gene. The chain's CDR3 is CASSLRRGRTNTGELFF. CDR3 nucleotide sequence: TGTGCCAGCAGCTTACGTCGCGGGCGAACGAACACCGGGGAGCTGTTTTTT.

Turning to this clone: Other DNA sequences in this sample translate to the same CDR3. This rearrangement joins TRBV19 to TRBJ1-5; 8 positions match TRBD1. This CDR3 comprises 15 residues. V trimming: 10 bases; J trimming: 4 bases; junction bases outside the gene matches: 12. Germline CDR1 is LNHDA and CDR2 is SQIVND (reference sequence). This chain's CDR3 is CATRRSRGPNQPQHF. The CDR3 DNA sequence: TGTGCCACCAGGAGGTCCAGGGGGCCAAATCAGCCCCAGCATTTT.

The CDR3 nucleotides read TGCAGCGGTGGACAGGGTGACAACTATGGCTACACCTTC. Residues: CSGGQGDNYGYTF. The V call is TRBV29-1, the J call TRBJ1-2, with 8 bases lining up with TRBD1. The CDR3 sequence is 13 residues long. CDR1 and CDR2 from the germline V gene are SQVTM and ANQGSEA. V was clipped by 7 bases and J by 2 bases; unmatched bases: 6.

Concerning this clone: An end of the junction differs from the germline gene, which may be a read error. This chain connects TRBV18 to TRBJ2-7; 9 nucleotides match TRBD2. CDR1 and CDR2 from the germline V gene are KGHSH and LQKENI. CDR3 size: 14 residues. This CDR3 reads CASSTEGLAGHRHF. The CDR3 DNA sequence: TGTGCCAGCTCAACCGAAGGGCTAGCGGGACATCGGCACTTC.

The chain joins TRBV5-1 to TRBJ2-5; unclear D gene. V lost 0 bases to trimming and J lost 4 bases, with 7 bases between them. The germline V gene has CDR1 SGHRS and CDR2 YFSETQ. The CDR3 has 13 amino acids. CDR3 residues: CASSLEPAETQYF. The CDR3 nucleotides are TGCGCCAGCAGCTTGGAACCAGCAGAGACCCAGTACTTC.

This rearrangement joins TRBV10-1 to TRBJ1-2; no clear D. Germline V lookup: CDR1 WNHNN, CDR2 SYGVQD (reference sequence). CDR3 size: 14 residues. The V end was cut by 3 bases, the J end by 4 bases, with 12 bases between. The CDR3, as DNA: TGCGCCAGCAGTGATCCGGAGTCCTTCTATGGCTACACCTTC. The encoded protein is CASSDPESFYGYTF.

The rearrangement joins TRBV10-3 to TRBJ1-1, with 7 bases aligning to TRBD1. Germline CDR1 and CDR2: ENHRY and SYGVKD. The CDR3 sequence is 15 residues long. The V gene end was trimmed by 3 bases and the J gene end by 4 bases; junction bases not matched to a gene: 8. CDR3 in amino acids: CAISDYGQAGTEAFF. The CDR3 DNA reads as TGTGCCATCAGTGACTACGGACAGGCGGGCACTGAAGCTTTCTTT.

This clone has just a few counts. The chain joins TRBV18 to TRBJ2-7; D unclear. Germline-derived CDR1 and CDR2 are KGHSH and LQKENI. This CDR3 region has 13 residues. Trimming took off 3 bases at V and 1 base at J, with 7 bases between the two ends. As DNA, the CDR3 is TGTGCCAGCTCACCGGCCAAGTCCTACGAGCAGTACTTC. Its protein product is CASSPAKSYEQYF.

This chain connects TRBV28 to TRBJ2-2, with 8 bases lining up with TRBD1. V was clipped by 1 base and J by 4 bases; unmatched bases: 5. Germline CDR1 MDHEN, CDR2 SYDVKM. The CDR3 is 16 amino acids. The CDR3 protein is CASSLLDRVGTGELFF. In nucleotides, the CDR3 is TGTGCCAGCAGTTTATTGGACAGGGTGGGCACCGGGGAGCTGTTTTTT.

This chain joins TRBV29-1 and TRBJ1-5; D may be TRBD1 (6 bases). The germline gives CDR1 SQVTM, CDR2 ANQGSEA. V lost 6 bases, J lost 0 bases, and 12 bases lay in between. The CDR3 runs 14 residues. CDR3 amino acids: CSVAQGSSNQPQHF. The CDR3 DNA sequence: TGCAGCGTGGCTCAGGGGAGTAGCAATCAGCCCCAGCATTTT.

The J gene is TRBJ2-6, the V gene TRBV10-3; no reliable D call. V gave up 3 bases and J gave up 1 base, with 19 bases separating them. Germline assignment: CDR1 ENHRY and CDR2 SYGVKD. The CDR3 totals 19 residues. CDR3 nucleotides: TGTGCCATCAGTGATTATGGACGGAAGCTCGGGTCTGGGGCCAACGTCCTGACTTTC. Its translation is CAISDYGRKLGSGANVLTF.

The chain couples TRBV19 to TRBJ1-6; 7 nucleotides match TRBD1. V trimming: 2 bases; J trimming: 9 bases; junction bases outside the gene matches: 7. Germline V gives CDR1 LNHDA, CDR2 SQIVND (reference sequence). CDR3 length: 15 residues. This CDR3 reads CASSIQTGNGSPLHF. In DNA, the CDR3 is TGTGCCAGTAGTATACAGACAGGGAATGGTTCACCCCTCCACTTT.

This rearrangement joins TRBV14 to TRBJ2-2; D remains unclear. The CDR3 length is 16 residues. The V end was cut by 2 bases, the J end by 7 bases, with 17 bases between. From germline, CDR1 is SGHDN and CDR2 FVKESK. CDR3 in DNA: TGTGCCAGCAGCCAACGGCTGAGCGAGTTCGGCGGGGAGCTGTTTTTT. Translating it yields CASSQRLSEFGGELFF.